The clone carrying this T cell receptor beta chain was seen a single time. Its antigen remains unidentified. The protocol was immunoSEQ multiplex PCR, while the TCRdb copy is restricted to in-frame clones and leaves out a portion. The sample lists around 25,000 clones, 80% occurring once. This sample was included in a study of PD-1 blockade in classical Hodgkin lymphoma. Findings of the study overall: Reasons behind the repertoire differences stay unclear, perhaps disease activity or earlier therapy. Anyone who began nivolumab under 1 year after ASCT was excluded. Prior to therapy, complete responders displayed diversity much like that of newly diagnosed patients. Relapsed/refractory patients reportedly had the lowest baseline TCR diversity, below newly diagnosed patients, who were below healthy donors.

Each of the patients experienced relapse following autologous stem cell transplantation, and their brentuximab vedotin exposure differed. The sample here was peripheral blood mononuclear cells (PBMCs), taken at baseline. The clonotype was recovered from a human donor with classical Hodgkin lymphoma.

This chain's CDR3 is CASSRSQGNYEQYF. CDR3 coding DNA: TGTGCCAGCTCCCGCTCACAGGGTAACTACGAGCAGTACTTC. The rearrangement joins TRBV18 to TRBJ2-7; D possibly corresponds to TRBD1 (6 bases). Germline CDR1 and CDR2: KGHSH and LQKENI. The CDR3 consists of 14 residues. V gave up 6 bases and J gave up 3 bases, with 15 bases separating them. The full variable domain, completed using reference TRBV18 and TRBJ2-7, is NAGVMQNPRHLVRRRGQEARLRCSPMKGHSHVYWYRQLPEEGLKFMVYLQKENIIDESGMPKERFSAEFPKEGPSILRIQQVVRGDSAAYFCASSRSQGNYEQYFGPGTRLTVT.